These 29 T cell receptor beta chains share one sample of origin, sequenced in a study of cytomegalovirus exposure and HLA in healthy donors. Libraries were prepared by immunoSEQ multiplex PCR; TCRdb keeps only in-frame clonotypes and omits some of them. Among 200,000 to 250,000 clones listed, 80% to 85% were seen once. Material: PBMCs. The source of these receptors is a woman aged 30 to 39 in good health and CMV-seropositive.

A word on this clone: The junction departs from the called germline gene at one end, perhaps through a read error. V and J are TRBV20-1 and TRBJ1-1, with D unclear. CDR1 is DFQATT, CDR2 SNEGSKA, per germline (reference sequence). The CDR3 sequence is 11 residues long. CDR3 amino acids: CSARAAEKVVF. CDR3 coding DNA: TGCAGTGCTAGAGCAGCGGAAAAGGTAGTTTTT.

This clone was seen a few times. V gene TRBV5-4 combines with J gene TRBJ2-1; TRBD2 matches at 12 bases. From germline, CDR1 is SGHNT and CDR2 YYREEE (reference sequence). The ends lost 0 bases at V and 6 bases at J; junction bases unmatched: 1. There are 15 residues in the CDR3. The CDR3 spells CASSLASGRANEQFF. CDR3 DNA: TGTGCCAGCAGCTTGGCTAGCGGGAGGGCCAATGAGCAGTTCTTC.

The chain couples TRBV5-1 to TRBJ1-1, with TRBD1 identical over 8 bases. The germline gives CDR1 SGHRS, CDR2 YFSETQ. There are 13 residues in the CDR3. V gave up 7 bases and J gave up 3 bases; unmatched junction bases: 5. The chain's CDR3 is CASGQGLDTEAFF. In DNA, the CDR3 is TGCGCCAGCGGACAGGGATTAGACACTGAAGCTTTCTTT.

The J gene is TRBJ1-1, the V gene TRBV5-1; 9 bases align to TRBD1. V lost 0 bases and J lost 5; bases outside the gene matches: 11. Germline V gives CDR1 SGHRS, CDR2 YFSETQ. The length of the CDR3 is 17 residues. The CDR3 is CASSLDLSDRGFTEAFF. The CDR3 DNA reads TGCGCCAGCAGCTTGGATTTATCGGACAGGGGTTTTACTGAAGCTTTCTTT.

The V and J genes are TRBV6-5 and TRBJ1-2; the match to TRBD1 covers 8 bases. The CDR3 spans 16 residues. The V and J ends lost 2 bases and 2 bases, in that order; junction bases with no gene match: 7. Germline values: CDR1 MNHEY, CDR2 SVGAGI. CDR3 coding DNA: TGTGCCAGCAGTTACGCAGGGGGCATTTCAAACTATGGCTACACCTTC. It specifies CASSYAGGISNYGYTF.

The CDR3 loop is CASSVGQNSGNTIYF. DNA of the CDR3: TGTGCCAGCAGCGTCGGACAAAACTCTGGAAACACCATATATTTT. The rearrangement links TRBV9 to TRBJ1-3; D may be TRBD1 (5 bases). The CDR3 has 15 residues. Germline CDR1 is SGDLS and CDR2 is YYNGEE. Trimming left V 2 bases short and J 0 bases short, with 9 bases between.

This chain uses TRBV18 with TRBJ2-1; 14 bases match TRBD2. Germline CDR1 reads KGHSH; CDR2 reads LQKENI. This CDR3 contains 15 residues. The junction had 3 bases not matched to a gene; V was cut back by 4 bases and J by 7 bases. The CDR3 sequence: CASSLGTSGGNEQFF. In nucleotides, the CDR3 is TGTGCCAGCTCACTAGGGACTAGCGGGGGAAATGAGCAGTTCTTC.

The chain links TRBV2 to TRBJ1-2; possible D gene TRBD1, 5 bases. V dropped 6 bases and J dropped 2 bases, with 13 bases sitting between them. This CDR3 region has 14 residues. Germline V gives CDR1 SNHLY, CDR2 FYNNEI. CDR3 protein: CASSSEGPNYGYTF. As DNA, the CDR3 is TGTGCCAGCAGCTCGGAGGGGCCAAACTATGGCTACACCTTC.

In DNA form, the CDR3 reads TGTGCCAGCAGGTCCAGGCTTGAAGCTTTCTTT. Its protein is CASRSRLEAFF. This rearrangement joins TRBV2 to TRBJ1-1; no clear D. Trimming took off 6 bases at V and 7 bases at J, with 9 bases between the two ends. The CDR3 is 11 residues long. From germline, CDR1 is SNHLY and CDR2 FYNNEI.

The chain employs TRBV5-1 and TRBJ2-5; no clear D gene. The CDR3 runs to 14 residues. Germline CDR1 reads SGHRS; CDR2 reads YFSETQ. Trimming shortened V by 1 base and J by 4 bases, and 11 bases separated the two germline ends. CDR3 sequence reads: CASSLSAIRETQYF. The CDR3 coding sequence is TGCGCCAGCAGCTTGTCGGCAATTCGAGAGACCCAGTACTTC.

This clone was detected ten times or more. The chain combines TRBV6-1 with TRBJ2-7, with 11 bases matching TRBD2. This CDR3 is 16 amino acids long. Germline V gives CDR1 MNHNS, CDR2 SASEGT. The junction had 5 bases not matched to a gene; V was cut back by 4 bases and J by 0 bases. CDR3 in amino acids: CASSARLAGTSYEQYF. In nucleotides, the CDR3 is TGTGCCAGCAGTGCAAGACTAGCGGGAACCTCCTACGAGCAGTACTTC.

This clone was picked up a small number of times. This rearrangement joins TRBV27 to TRBJ2-3; D possibly corresponds to TRBD1 (5 bases). The germline gives CDR1 MNHEY, CDR2 SMNVEV (reference sequence). The CDR3 sequence is 20 residues long. Trimming left V 0 bases short and J 0 bases short, with 22 bases between. The CDR3 spells CASSLSTLRGARSSTDTQYF. The CDR3 nucleotides read TGTGCCAGCAGTTTATCTACACTTAGGGGCGCCCGATCTAGCACAGATACGCAGTATTTT.

V usage is TRBV28 and J usage is TRBJ2-7, with D perhaps being TRBD1 or TRBD2 (6 bases each). The CDR3 contains 13 residues. V was trimmed by 10 bases and J by 3 bases, leaving 16 bases between them. In germline, CDR1 is MDHEN, CDR2 SYDVKM. The CDR3 DNA follows: TGTGCCACCCTAGGGGGAGCGGGCTACGAGCAGTACTTC. Its protein is CATLGGAGYEQYF.

This clone appeared a single time. The chain is built from TRBV15 and TRBJ1-3; a possible D gene is TRBD1 (6 bases). Trimming left V 2 bases short and J 1 base short, with 9 bases between. Per germline, CDR1 LNHNV and CDR2 YYDKDF (reference sequence). This CDR3 comprises 15 residues. The CDR3 nucleotides are TGTGCCACCAGCAGACAGGGGCAGTCTGGAAACACCATATATTTT. Encoded protein: CATSRQGQSGNTIYF.

The chain uses TRBV5-4 and TRBJ1-2, with a possible D match to TRBD1 (5 bases). Trimming cost V 0 bases and J 3 bases, with 21 bases left between them. The CDR3 spans 18 residues. The germline gives CDR1 SGHNT, CDR2 YYREEE (reference sequence). CDR3 sequence: CASSLAEASRVGDYGYTF. The CDR3 bases are TGTGCCAGCAGCTTGGCCGAGGCGAGCAGGGTCGGTGACTATGGCTACACCTTC.

The V gene is TRBV27, the J gene TRBJ2-7; D tentatively reads TRBD1 or TRBD2 (6 bases each). This CDR3 is built from 15 residues. The germline V gene has CDR1 MNHEY and CDR2 SMNVEV (reference sequence). The V gene lost 2 bases and the J gene lost 4 bases, with 15 bases spanning the gap. CDR3 coding DNA: TGTGCCAGCAGTTTAGAGGTCGGGGGCTGGTACGAGCAGTACTTC. Protein sequence: CASSLEVGGWYEQYF.

The rearrangement joins TRBV30 to TRBJ1-1; D gene uncertain. This CDR3 region has 13 residues. Trimming left V 5 bases short and J 2 bases short, with 12 bases between. Germline lookup yields CDR1 GTSNPN and CDR2 SVGIG (reference sequence). The CDR3: CAWSLNGNTEAFF. The CDR3 DNA is TGTGCCTGGTCCCTCAATGGAAACACTGAAGCTTTCTTT.

The rearrangement uses TRBV30 and TRBJ2-5; D not certain. The DNA end favors TRBJ2-7, so the J call may be wrong. CDR1 is GTSNPN, CDR2 SVGIG, per germline (reference sequence). CDR3 length equals 10 residues. DNA for the CDR3: TGTGCCTGGAGTGAGGACGAGCAGTACTTC. It is translated as CAWSEDEQYF.

The chain links TRBV28 to TRBJ1-2, with 8 bases identical to TRBD1. The ends lost 10 bases at V and 2 bases at J; junction bases unmatched: 12. Per the germline V gene, CDR1 is MDHEN and CDR2 is SYDVKM. This CDR3 spans 15 amino acids. CDR3 in DNA: TGTGCCACCCTCCGCACAACAGGGGGGAACTATGGCTACACCTTC. This translates into CATLRTTGGNYGYTF.

This clone was seen only once. The rearrangement links TRBV4-1 to TRBJ1-4; the D gene is possibly TRBD1 (6 bases). Trimming stripped 2 bases from V and 0 bases from J, with 10 bases between. This CDR3 has 16 residues. Germline CDR1 and CDR2: MGHRA and YSYEKL. CDR3 region: CASSQPRGPTNEKLFF. In DNA, the CDR3 is TGCGCCAGCAGCCAACCGCGGGGGCCAACTAATGAAAAACTGTTTTTT.

The gene calls are TRBV6-4 and TRBJ2-3, with D tentatively TRBD1 (5 bases). Trimming shortened V by 5 bases and J by 0 bases, and 6 bases separated the two germline ends. From germline, CDR1 is MRHNA and CDR2 SNTAGT. The CDR3 covers 13 residues. The CDR3 protein is CASSTGSTDTQYF. For the CDR3, the DNA is TGTGCCAGCAGTACAGGAAGCACAGATACGCAGTATTTT.

The CDR3 nucleotides read TGTGCCAGCAGCCGGGACATTCCCAATCAGCCCCAGCATTTT. It yields the protein CASSRDIPNQPQHF. V usage is TRBV7-9 and J usage is TRBJ1-5, with D perhaps TRBD1 (6 bases). V dropped 5 bases and J dropped 3 bases, with 11 bases sitting between them. Germline V CDR1 and CDR2: SEHNR, FQNEAQ (reference sequence). The CDR3 loop spans 14 amino acids.

This chain links TRBV5-1 with TRBJ1-1; no clear D. Germline CDR1 reads SGHRS; CDR2 reads YFSETQ. Between the trimmed V and J ends, which lost 0 bases and 5 bases, there was a span of 14 bases. The CDR3 sequence is 15 residues long. The CDR3 is CASSLGGLEGTEAFF. The CDR3, as DNA: TGCGCCAGCAGCTTGGGAGGTCTGGAAGGGACTGAAGCTTTCTTT.

This rearrangement joins TRBV6-1 to TRBJ1-2; possibly TRBD1 for D (5 bases). V lost 2 bases and J 4 bases, leaving 17 bases between the germline ends. Germline loops: CDR1 MNHNS, CDR2 SASEGT. This CDR3 contains 16 residues. The CDR3 is CASSELSAGPTYGYTF. DNA for the CDR3: TGTGCCAGCAGTGAACTCTCGGCGGGGCCAACCTATGGCTACACCTTC.

This clone was seen repeatedly, ten times or more. V and J are TRBV19 and TRBJ1-5, with D uncertain. This CDR3 comprises 15 residues. Trimming removed 1 base at V and 4 bases at J, with 11 bases between. Germline-derived CDR1 and CDR2 are LNHDA and SQIVND (reference sequence). The CDR3 loop reads CASSIASGANQPQHF. In DNA, the CDR3 is TGTGCCAGTAGTATAGCGAGCGGAGCAAATCAGCCCCAGCATTTT.

The rearrangement uses TRBV7-3 and TRBJ1-1; possibly TRBD1 for D (6 bases). The germline gives CDR1 SGHTA, CDR2 FQGTGA. Trimming took 4 bases from V and 3 from J, leaving 12 bases between them. This CDR3 contains 14 residues. CDR3 region: CASSSDRWDTEAFF. CDR3 in DNA: TGTGCCAGCAGCTCAGACAGGTGGGACACTGAAGCTTTCTTT.

The chain combines TRBV2 with TRBJ2-3, with 15 positions matching TRBD2. Trimming removed 6 bases from V and 1 base from J; junction bases left unmatched: 5. In germline, CDR1 is SNHLY, CDR2 FYNNEI. The CDR3 consists of 17 residues. The CDR3 DNA follows: TGTGCCAGCAGAGGACTAGCGGGAGGGCCCGGCACAGATACGCAGTATTTT. Translating it yields CASRGLAGGPGTDTQYF.

The chain combines TRBV5-1 with TRBJ2-5; D remains ambiguous. V was pared by 0 bases and J by 4 bases, with 13 bases between. The CDR3 is 15 residues long. Germline CDR1 SGHRS, CDR2 YFSETQ. CDR3 sequence (DNA): TGCGCCAGCAGCTTGGAAATTCCCCGGTCAGAGACCCAGTACTTC. Protein product: CASSLEIPRSETQYF. Supplemented by reference TRBV5-1 and TRBJ2-5, the full variable domain reads KAGVTQTPRYLIKTRGQQVTLSCSPISGHRSVSWYQQTPGQGLQFLFEYFSETQRNKGNFPGRFSGRQFSNSRSEMNVSTLELGDSALYLCASSLEIPRSETQYFGPGTRLLVL.

The chain joins TRBV7-2 to TRBJ1-5, with a possible D match to TRBD1 (5 bases). Germline CDR1 reads SGHTA; CDR2 reads FQGNSA. This CDR3 contains 14 residues. Trimming removed 5 bases at V and 7 bases at J, with 15 bases between. The DNA for the CDR3 is TGTGCCAGCAGCCCCCTGGGAGGGGCCCAGCCCCAGCATTTT. It yields the protein CASSPLGGAQPQHF.